The text below deals with one T cell receptor (beta chain). TCRdb re-called the multiplex PCR reads through MiXCR, storing one row per CDR3 protein. The table includes 50,000 to 85,000 distinct CDR3 sequences, 43% detected once. The data stem from a study of breast tumors, draining lymph nodes, adjacent tissues. Sample: breast tumor tissue. This sequence was found in a female donor with breast cancer. Some clones in this sample may be carry-over from other donors' samples.

The CDR3 bases are TGTGCCAGCAGCATAGATCTTCGGCTGCGGGTACACACAGATACGCAGTATTTT. Its translation: CASSIDLRLRVHTDTQYF. This chain uses TRBV7-9 with TRBJ2-3; D might be TRBD2 (5 bases). This CDR3 contains 18 residues. The ends were cut back, 5 bases at V and 2 bases at J, with 23 bases in the middle. Germline V gene lookup returns CDR1 SEHNR and CDR2 FQNEAQ (reference sequence).